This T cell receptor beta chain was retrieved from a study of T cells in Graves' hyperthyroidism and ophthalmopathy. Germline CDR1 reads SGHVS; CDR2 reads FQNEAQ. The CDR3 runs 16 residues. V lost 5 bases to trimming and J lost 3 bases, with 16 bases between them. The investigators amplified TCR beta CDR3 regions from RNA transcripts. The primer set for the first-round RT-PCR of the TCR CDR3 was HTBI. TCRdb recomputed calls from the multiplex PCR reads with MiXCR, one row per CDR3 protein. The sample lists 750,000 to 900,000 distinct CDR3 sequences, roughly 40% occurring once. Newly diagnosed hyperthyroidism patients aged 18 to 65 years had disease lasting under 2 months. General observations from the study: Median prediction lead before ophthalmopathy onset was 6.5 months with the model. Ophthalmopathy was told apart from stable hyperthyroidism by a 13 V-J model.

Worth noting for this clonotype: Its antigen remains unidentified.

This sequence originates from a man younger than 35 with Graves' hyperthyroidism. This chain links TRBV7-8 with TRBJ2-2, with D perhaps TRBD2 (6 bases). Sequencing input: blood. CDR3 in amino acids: CASSPVIGSHTGELFF. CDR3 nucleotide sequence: TGTGCCAGCAGCCCCGTGATCGGGAGCCACACCGGGGAGCTGTTTTTT.